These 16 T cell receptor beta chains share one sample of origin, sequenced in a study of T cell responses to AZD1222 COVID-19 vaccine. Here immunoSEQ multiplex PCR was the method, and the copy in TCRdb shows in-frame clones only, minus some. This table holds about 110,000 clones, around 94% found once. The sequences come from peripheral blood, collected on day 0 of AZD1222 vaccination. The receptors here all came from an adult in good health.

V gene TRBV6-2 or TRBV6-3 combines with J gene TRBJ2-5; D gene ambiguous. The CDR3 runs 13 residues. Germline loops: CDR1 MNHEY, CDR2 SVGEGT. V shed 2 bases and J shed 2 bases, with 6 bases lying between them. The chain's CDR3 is CASSYTRQETQYF. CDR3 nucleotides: TGTGCCAGCAGTTACACCCGACAAGAGACCCAGTACTTC.

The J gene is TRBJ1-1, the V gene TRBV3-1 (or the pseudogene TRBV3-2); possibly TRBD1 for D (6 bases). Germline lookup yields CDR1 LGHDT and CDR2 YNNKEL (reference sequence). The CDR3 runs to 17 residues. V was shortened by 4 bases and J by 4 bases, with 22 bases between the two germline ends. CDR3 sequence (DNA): TGTGCCAGCAGCCCAGCCCTGATGGGGGGCCAGGGCACTGAAGCTTTCTTT. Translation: CASSPALMGGQGTEAFF.

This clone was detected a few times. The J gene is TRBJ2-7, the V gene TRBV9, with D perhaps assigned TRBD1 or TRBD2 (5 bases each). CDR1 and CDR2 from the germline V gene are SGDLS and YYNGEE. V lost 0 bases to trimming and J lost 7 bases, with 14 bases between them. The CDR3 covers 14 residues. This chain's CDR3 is CASSVVGESGEQYF. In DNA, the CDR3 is TGTGCCAGCAGCGTAGTAGGGGAATCGGGGGAGCAGTACTTC.

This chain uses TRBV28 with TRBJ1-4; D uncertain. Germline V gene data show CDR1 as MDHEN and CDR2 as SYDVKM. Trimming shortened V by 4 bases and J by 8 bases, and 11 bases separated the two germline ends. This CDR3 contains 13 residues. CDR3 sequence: CASSSPGREKLFF. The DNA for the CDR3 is TGTGCCAGCAGTTCTCCCGGAAGAGAAAAACTGTTTTTT.

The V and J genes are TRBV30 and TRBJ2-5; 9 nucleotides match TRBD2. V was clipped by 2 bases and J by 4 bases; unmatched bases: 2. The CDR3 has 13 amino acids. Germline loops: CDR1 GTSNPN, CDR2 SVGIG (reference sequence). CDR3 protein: CAWSRSGRETQYF. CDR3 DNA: TGTGCCTGGAGTCGTAGCGGGAGAGAGACCCAGTACTTC. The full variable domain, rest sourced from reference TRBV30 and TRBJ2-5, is SQTIHQWPATLVQPVGSPLSLECTVEGTSNPNLYWYRQAAGRGLQLLFYSVGIGQISSEVPQNLSASRPQDRQFILSSKKLLLSDSGFYLCAWSRSGRETQYFGPGTRLLVL.

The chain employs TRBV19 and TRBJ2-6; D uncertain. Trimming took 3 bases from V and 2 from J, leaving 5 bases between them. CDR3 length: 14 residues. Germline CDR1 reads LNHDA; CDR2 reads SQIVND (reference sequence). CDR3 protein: CASSIQAGANVLTF. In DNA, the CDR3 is TGTGCCAGTAGTATTCAGGCTGGGGCCAACGTCCTGACTTTC.

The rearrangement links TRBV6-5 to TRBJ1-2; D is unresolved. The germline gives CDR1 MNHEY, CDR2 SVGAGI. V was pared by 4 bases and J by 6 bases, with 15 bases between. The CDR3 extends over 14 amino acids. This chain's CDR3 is CASSSLVRRDGYTF. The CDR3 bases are TGTGCCAGCAGTTCTTTAGTACGTAGGGATGGCTACACCTTC.

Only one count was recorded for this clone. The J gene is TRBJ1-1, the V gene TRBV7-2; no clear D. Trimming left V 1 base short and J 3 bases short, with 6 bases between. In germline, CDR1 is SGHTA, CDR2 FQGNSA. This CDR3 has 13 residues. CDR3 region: CASSLDVYTEAFF. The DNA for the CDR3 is TGTGCCAGCAGCTTAGACGTCTACACTGAAGCTTTCTTT.

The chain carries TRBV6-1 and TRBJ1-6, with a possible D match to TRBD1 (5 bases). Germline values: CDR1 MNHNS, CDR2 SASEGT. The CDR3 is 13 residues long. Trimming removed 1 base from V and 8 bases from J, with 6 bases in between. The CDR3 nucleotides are TGTGCCAGCAGTGAAGTCAGGGATTCACCCCTCCACTTT. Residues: CASSEVRDSPLHF.

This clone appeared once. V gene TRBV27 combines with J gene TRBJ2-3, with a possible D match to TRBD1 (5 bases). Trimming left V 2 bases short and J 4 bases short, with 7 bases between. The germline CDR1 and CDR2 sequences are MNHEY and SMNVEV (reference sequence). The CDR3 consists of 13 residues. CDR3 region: CASSLTGPDTQYF. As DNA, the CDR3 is TGTGCCAGCAGTTTAACAGGCCCAGATACGCAGTATTTT.

The DNA of the CDR3 is TGCGCCAGCTCCCCGAGGGGGGCAGATACGCAGTATTTT. Its translation is CASSPRGADTQYF. The V call is TRBV10-2, the J call TRBJ2-3; D tentatively fits TRBD1 or TRBD2 (6 bases each). The germline gives CDR1 WSHSY, CDR2 SAAADI. This CDR3 has 13 amino acids. The ends were cut back, 8 bases at V and 4 bases at J, with 13 bases in the middle.

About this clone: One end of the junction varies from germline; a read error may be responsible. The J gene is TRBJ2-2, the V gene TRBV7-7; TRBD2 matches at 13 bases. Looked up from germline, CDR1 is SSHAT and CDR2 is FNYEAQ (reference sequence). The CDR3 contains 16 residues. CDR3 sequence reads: CASSRTSGGNTGELFF. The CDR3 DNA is TGTGCTAGCAGCCGGACTAGCGGGGGGAACACCGGGGAGCTGTTTTTT.

DNA of the CDR3: TGTGCCAGTACTCAGGGGGCGATGAACACTGAAGCTTTCTTT. Translating gives CASTQGAMNTEAFF. V and J are TRBV19 and TRBJ1-1; 8 nucleotides line up with TRBD1. The CDR3 consists of 14 residues. V shed 7 bases, J shed 0 bases, and the junction held 4 bases outside the gene matches. CDR1 is LNHDA and CDR2 is SQIVND in the germline V gene (reference sequence).

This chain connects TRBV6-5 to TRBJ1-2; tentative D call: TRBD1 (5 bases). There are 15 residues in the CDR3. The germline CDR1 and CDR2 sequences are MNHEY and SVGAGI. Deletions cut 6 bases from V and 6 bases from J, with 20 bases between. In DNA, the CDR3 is TGTGCCAGCAGCCATGCGTGGGGGGTTCTGGATGGCTACACCTTC. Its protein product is CASSHAWGVLDGYTF.

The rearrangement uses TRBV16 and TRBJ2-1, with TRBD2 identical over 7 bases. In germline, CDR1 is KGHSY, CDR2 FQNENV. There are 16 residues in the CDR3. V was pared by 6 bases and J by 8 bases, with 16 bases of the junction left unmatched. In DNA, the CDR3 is TGTGCCAGCAGACTCCAGGGCAGCGGGAAGGTTCATGAGCAGTTCTTC. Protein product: CASRLQGSGKVHEQFF.

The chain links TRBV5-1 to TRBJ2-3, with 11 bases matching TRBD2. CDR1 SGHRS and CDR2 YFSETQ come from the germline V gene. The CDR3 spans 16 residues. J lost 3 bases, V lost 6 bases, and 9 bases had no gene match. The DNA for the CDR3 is TGCGCCAGCACGGAGGGACTAGCGGCGAGTACAGATACGCAGTATTTT. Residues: CASTEGLAASTDTQYF.